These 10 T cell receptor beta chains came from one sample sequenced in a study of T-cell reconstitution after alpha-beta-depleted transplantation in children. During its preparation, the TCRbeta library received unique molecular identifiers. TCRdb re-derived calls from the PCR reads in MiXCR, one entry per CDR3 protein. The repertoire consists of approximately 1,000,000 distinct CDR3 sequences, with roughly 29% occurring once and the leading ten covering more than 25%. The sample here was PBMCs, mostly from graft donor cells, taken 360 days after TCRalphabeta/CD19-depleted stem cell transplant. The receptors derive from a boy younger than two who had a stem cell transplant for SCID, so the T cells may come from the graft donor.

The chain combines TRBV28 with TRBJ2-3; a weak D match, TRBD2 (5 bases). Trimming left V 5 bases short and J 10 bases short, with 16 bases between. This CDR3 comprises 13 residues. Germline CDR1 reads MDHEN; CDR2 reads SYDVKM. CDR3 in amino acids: CASSAPSRAAQYF. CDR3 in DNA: TGTGCCAGCAGTGCCCCCTCGAGGGCTGCGCAGTATTTT.

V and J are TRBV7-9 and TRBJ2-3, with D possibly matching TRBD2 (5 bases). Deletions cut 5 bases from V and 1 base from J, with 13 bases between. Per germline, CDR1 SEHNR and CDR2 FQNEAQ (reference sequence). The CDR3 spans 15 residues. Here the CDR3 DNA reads TGTGCCAGCAGCCCCTATGGGGAGCGCACAGATACGCAGTATTTT. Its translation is CASSPYGERTDTQYF.

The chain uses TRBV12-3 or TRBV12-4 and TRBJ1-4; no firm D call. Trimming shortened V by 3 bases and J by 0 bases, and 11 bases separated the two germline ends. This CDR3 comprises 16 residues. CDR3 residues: CASSFGSLATNEKLFF. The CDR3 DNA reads TGTGCCAGCAGTTTTGGCAGCCTTGCAACTAATGAAAAACTGTTTTTT.

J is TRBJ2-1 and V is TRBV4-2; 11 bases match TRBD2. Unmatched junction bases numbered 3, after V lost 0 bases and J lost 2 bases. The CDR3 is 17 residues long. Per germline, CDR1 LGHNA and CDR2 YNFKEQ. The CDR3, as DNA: TGTGCCAGCAGCCAAGATTTTAGCGGGGGGGCCTACAATGAGCAGTTCTTC. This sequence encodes CASSQDFSGGAYNEQFF.

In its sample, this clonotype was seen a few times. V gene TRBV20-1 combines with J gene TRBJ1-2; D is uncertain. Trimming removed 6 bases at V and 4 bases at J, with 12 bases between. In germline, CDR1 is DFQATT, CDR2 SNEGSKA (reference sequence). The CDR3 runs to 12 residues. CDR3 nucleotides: TGCAGTGCCGGAGGGCGCCCCTATGGCTACACCTTC. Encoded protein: CSAGGRPYGYTF.

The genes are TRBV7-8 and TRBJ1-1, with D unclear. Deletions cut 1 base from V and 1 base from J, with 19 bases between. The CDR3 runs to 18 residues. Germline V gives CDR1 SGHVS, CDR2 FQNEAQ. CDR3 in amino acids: CASSLEVGVRPANTEAFF. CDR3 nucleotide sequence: TGTGCCAGCAGCTTAGAGGTCGGCGTCCGCCCTGCGAACACTGAAGCTTTCTTT. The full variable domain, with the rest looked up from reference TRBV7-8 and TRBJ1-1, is GAGVSQSPRYKVAKRGQDVALRCDPISGHVSLFWYQQALGQGPEFLTYFQNEAQLDKSGLPSDRFFAERPEGSVSTLKIQRTQQEDSAVYLCASSLEVGVRPANTEAFFGQGTRLTVV.

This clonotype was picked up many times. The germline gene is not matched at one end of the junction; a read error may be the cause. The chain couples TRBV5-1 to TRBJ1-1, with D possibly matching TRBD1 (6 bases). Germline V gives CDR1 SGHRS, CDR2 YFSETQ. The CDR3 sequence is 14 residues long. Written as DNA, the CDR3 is TGTGCCAGCAGCTTACAGGGAGGTAACACTGAAGCTTTCTTT. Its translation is CASSLQGGNTEAFF.

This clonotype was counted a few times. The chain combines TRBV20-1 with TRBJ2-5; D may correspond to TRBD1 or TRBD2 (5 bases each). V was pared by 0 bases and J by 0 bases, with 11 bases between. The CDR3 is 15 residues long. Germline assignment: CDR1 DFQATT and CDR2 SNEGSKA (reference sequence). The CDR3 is CSARDGGGDQETQYF. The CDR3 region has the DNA TGCAGTGCTAGAGATGGGGGTGGGGACCAAGAGACCCAGTACTTC.

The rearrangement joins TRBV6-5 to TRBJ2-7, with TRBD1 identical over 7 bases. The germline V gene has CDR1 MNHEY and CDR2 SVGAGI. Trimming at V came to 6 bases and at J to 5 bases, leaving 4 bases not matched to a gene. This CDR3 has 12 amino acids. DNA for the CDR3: TGTGCCAGCAGCGACAGGGCCCACGAGCAGTACTTC. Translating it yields CASSDRAHEQYF.

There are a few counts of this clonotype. The CDR3 loop is CSATTAANYGYTF. As DNA, the CDR3 is TGCAGTGCTACGACAGCTGCTAACTATGGCTACACCTTC. The chain joins TRBV20-1 to TRBJ1-2; tentatively, D is TRBD1 (5 bases). There are 13 residues in the CDR3. Germline V lookup: CDR1 DFQATT, CDR2 SNEGSKA (reference sequence). V was clipped by 4 bases and J by 0 bases, with 9 bases between them.